The clone carrying this T cell receptor beta chain has a handful of counts. These data are taken from a study of T-cell reconstitution after alpha-beta-depleted transplantation in children. The CDR3 runs to 13 residues. CDR1 is LGHDT, CDR2 YNNKEL, per germline (reference sequence). Trimming stripped 3 bases from V and 1 base from J, with 6 bases between. Unique molecular identifiers were used in preparing the TCRbeta library. TCRdb itself ran the PCR reads through MiXCR, one entry per CDR3 protein. The profile shows a few hundred thousand distinct CDR3 sequences, more than 9% of them singletons. Material: PBMCs from the stem cell graft donor, obtained from the stem cell graft. This clonotype was obtained from a human donor who donated a stem cell graft to a child with SCID. The J gene is TRBJ1-1, the V gene TRBV3-1; no firm D call. CDR3 DNA: TGTGCCAGCAGCCATGCCAGGAACACTGAAGCTTTCTTT. Translated, it gives CASSHARNTEAFF.